This T cell receptor (beta chain) was captured in a study of Ad26.COV2.S vaccination and SARS-CoV-2 variants. About the research overall: Ad26.COV2.S was injected intramuscularly once or twice, 56 days apart. Study results and limitations: People who got the vaccine had more spike-specific TCR breadth than people who got placebo. Breadth, reportedly substantial, characterized the spike-specific CD8+ and CD4+ T cell responses after vaccination.

Germline V gives CDR1 LNHDA, CDR2 SQIVND (reference sequence). This CDR3 region has 15 residues. Trimming at V came to 4 bases and at J to 3 bases, leaving 6 bases not matched to a gene. The method was immunoSEQ multiplex PCR; TCRdb's version includes in-frame clones alone and lacks a portion of them. This sample has approximately 500,000 clones, with approximately 88% found just once. With respect to this clone: Its antigen remains unidentified.

Stated treatment: some 20 received Ad26.COV2.S at low or high dose, single or two shots; about five received placebo; per-sample allocation not given. Collection of samples fell on day 63 after the first vaccine or placebo injection. Wuhan-strain SARS-CoV-2 spike was expressed by the Ad26 vector that made up the vaccine. Sequenced material: peripheral blood, taken in a trial of Ad26.COV2.S vaccine versus placebo. The sequence derives from a person between 18 and 59 years old who received the Ad26.COV2.S COVID-19 vaccine or a placebo. J is TRBJ1-1 and V is TRBV19; 9 bases line up with TRBD1. The CDR3 bases are TGTGCCAGTAGTAGCGTCGGGACAGGGTACACTGAAGCTTTCTTT. Translating it yields CASSSVGTGYTEAFF.